This TCR beta chain came from a study of cytomegalovirus exposure and HLA in healthy donors. V lost 2 bases to trimming and J lost 2 bases; unmatched junction nucleotides: 4. Germline CDR1 KGHSH, CDR2 LQKENI. The CDR3 length is 15 residues. 13 Jbeta primers and 60 Vbeta primers were used for the PCR. Sequenced by immunoSEQ multiplex PCR; TCRdb stores in-frame clones only, minus some. The sample shows around 110,000 clones, more than 55% of them seen only once. The chain carries TRBV18 and TRBJ2-7; 9 bases agree with TRBD2. The sequencing input was PBMCs. This TCR derives from a man aged 18 to 30 in good health and CMV-seronegative. This CDR3 reads CASSPKAGGAYEQYF. CDR3 DNA sequence: TGTGCCAGCTCACCAAAGGCGGGAGGGGCCTACGAGCAGTACTTC.